Sequencing of this T cell receptor beta chain was carried out in a study of OX40 agonist ivuxolimab in advanced cancers. Study-wide results and limits: The expanded peripheral T cells' antigen specificity was not determined. On average, CD8+ T cells had more expanded clones than CD4+.

Points on this clone: As yet, its antigen is unknown. This clone may be a read error of a much larger clone one base away.

Sampling of blood occurred at baseline, cycle 4 day 1, and cycle 7 day 1. The CDR3 has 12 residues. V lost 5 bases and J 3 bases, leaving 7 bases between the germline ends. Germline CDR1 SGHNT, CDR2 YENEEA. Using immunoSEQ multiplex PCR, the repertoire was profiled, and TCRdb retains in-frame clones only, with some absent. The sample has 50,000 to 75,000 clones; about four fifths are singletons. The clonotype comes from an adult with an advanced solid tumor such as melanoma, head and neck, liver or kidney cancer. The sequencing used CD4+ or CD8+ T cells sorted from blood, collected in a trial of the OX40 agonist ivuxolimab. The J gene is TRBJ1-2, the V gene TRBV11-3, with D tentatively TRBD1 (5 bases). CDR3 residues: CASSQGDYGYTF. CDR3 nucleotide sequence: TGTGCCAGCAGCCAGGGAGACTATGGCTACACCTTC. The full variable domain, its missing parts supplied by reference TRBV11-3 and TRBJ1-2, is EAGVVQSPRYKIIEKKQPVAFWCNPISGHNTLYWYLQNLGQGPELLIRYENEEAVDDSQLPKDRFSAERLKGVDSTLKIQPAELGDSAVYLCASSQGDYGYTFGSGTRLTVV.